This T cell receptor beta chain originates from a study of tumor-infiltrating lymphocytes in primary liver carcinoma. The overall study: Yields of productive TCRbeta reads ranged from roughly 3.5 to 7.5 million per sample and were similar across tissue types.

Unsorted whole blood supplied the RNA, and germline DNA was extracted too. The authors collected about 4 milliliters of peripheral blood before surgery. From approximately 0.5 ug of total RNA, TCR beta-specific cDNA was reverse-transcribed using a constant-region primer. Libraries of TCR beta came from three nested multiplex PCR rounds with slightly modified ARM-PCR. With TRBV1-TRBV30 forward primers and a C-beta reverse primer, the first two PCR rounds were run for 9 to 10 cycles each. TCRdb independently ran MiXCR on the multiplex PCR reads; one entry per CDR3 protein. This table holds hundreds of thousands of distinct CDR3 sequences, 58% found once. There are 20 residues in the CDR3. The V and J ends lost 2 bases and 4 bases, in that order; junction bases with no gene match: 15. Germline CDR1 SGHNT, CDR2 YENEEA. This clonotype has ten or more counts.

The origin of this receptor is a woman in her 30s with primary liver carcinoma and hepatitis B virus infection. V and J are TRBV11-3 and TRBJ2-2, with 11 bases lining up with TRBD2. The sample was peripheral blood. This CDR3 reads CASSLTLVLAGGSSTGELFF. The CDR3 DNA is TGTGCCAGCAGCTTAACCCTAGTGCTAGCGGGAGGCTCTTCCACCGGGGAGCTGTTTTTT.